The 31 T cell receptor beta chains below come from one sample, sequenced in a study of graft-versus-host responses after intestinal transplantation. Using immunoSEQ multiplex PCR, the repertoire was profiled, and TCRdb retains in-frame clones only, with some absent. This table has fewer than 20,000 clones, 85% to 95% appearing once. Sequencing used PBMCs, obtained 23 days after intestinal transplant. The receptors shown here come from a human patient who received an intestinal transplant, so some T cells may come from the graft donor.

In its sample, this clone was seen once. The chain links TRBV10-3 to TRBJ1-5, with a weak D call TRBD1 (5 bases). This CDR3 is 17 amino acids long. The V gene's germline CDR1 is ENHRY and CDR2 SYGVKD. V was trimmed by 1 base and J by 2 bases, leaving 15 bases between them. CDR3 bases: TGTGCCATCAGTGAGTTCGCAGGGTATAGTGGCAATCAGCCCCAGCATTTT. Encoded protein: CAISEFAGYSGNQPQHF.

J is TRBJ2-7 and V is TRBV4-1; maybe TRBD2 (6 bases). Trimming cost V 2 bases and J 6 bases, with 8 bases left between them. The V gene's germline CDR1 is MGHRA and CDR2 YSYEKL. The CDR3 length is 12 residues. The CDR3 protein is CASSQSGAEQYF. Written as DNA, the CDR3 is TGCGCCAGCAGCCAATCGGGAGCCGAGCAGTACTTC.

CDR3 nucleotides: TGTGCCAGCACCGCAGCCCCGGATTCCTACGAGCAGTACTTC. It specifies CASTAAPDSYEQYF. The genes are TRBV2 and TRBJ2-7; D remains unclear. In germline, CDR1 is SNHLY, CDR2 FYNNEI. There are 14 residues in the CDR3. The V and J ends lost 7 bases and 1 base respectively, with 14 bases between them.

The genes are TRBV18 and TRBJ1-1; 7 positions match TRBD1. The CDR3 contains 18 residues. Trimming removed 4 bases from V and 4 bases from J; junction bases left unmatched: 18. The germline CDR1 and CDR2 sequences are KGHSH and LQKENI. CDR3 nucleotide sequence: TGTGCCAGCTCACGACGGCTCGAGGGGGCCGGCTTCATCACTGAAGCTTTCTTT. It codes for CASSRRLEGAGFITEAFF. Full variable domain (missing parts from reference TRBV18 and TRBJ1-1): NAGVMQNPRHLVRRRGQEARLRCSPMKGHSHVYWYRQLPEEGLKFMVYLQKENIIDESGMPKERFSAEFPKEGPSILRIQQVVRGDSAAYFCASSRRLEGAGFITEAFFGQGTRLTVV.

The genes are TRBV6-5 and TRBJ2-3; 11 bases are shared with TRBD1. Trimming removed 4 bases from V and 0 bases from J; junction bases left unmatched: 3. The CDR3 has 16 amino acids. CDR1 is MNHEY, CDR2 SVGAGI, per germline. The CDR3 protein is CASSWDRGFSTDTQYF. CDR3 sequence (DNA): TGTGCCAGCAGTTGGGACAGGGGGTTTAGCACAGATACGCAGTATTTT.

This sequence joins TRBV9 and TRBJ1-3; no reliable D call. The CDR3 covers 13 residues. The V end was cut by 3 bases, the J end by 1 base, with 5 bases between. CDR1 and CDR2 from the germline V gene are SGDLS and YYNGEE. CDR3 DNA sequence: TGTGCCAGCAGCGGAGGATCTGGAAACACCATATATTTT. This codes for CASSGGSGNTIYF.

CDR3: CASRWSGTGSETQYF. The CDR3 DNA reads TGTGCCAGCCGGTGGTCCGGGACAGGGAGCGAGACCCAGTACTTC. The chain recombines TRBV27 with TRBJ2-5; 9 bases align to TRBD1. Germline values: CDR1 MNHEY, CDR2 SMNVEV (reference sequence). J was trimmed by 5 bases and V by 8 bases; bases with no gene match: 12. The CDR3 has 15 residues.

The CDR3 sequence: CASSFGGGNLREQYF. CDR3 DNA sequence: TGTGCCAGCAGCTTTGGAGGGGGTAACCTTCGGGAGCAGTACTTC. The genes are TRBV7-6 and TRBJ2-7, with D perhaps given as TRBD1 or TRBD2 (6 bases each). V lost 3 bases, J lost 7 bases, and 19 bases lay in between. Germline lookup yields CDR1 SGHVS and CDR2 FNYEAQ. The CDR3 length is 15 residues.

The chain recombines TRBV7-9 with TRBJ2-7, with 9 bases lining up with TRBD2. This CDR3 has 16 residues. V trimming: 5 bases; J trimming: 1 base; junction bases outside the gene matches: 9. The germline V gene encodes CDR1 SEHNR and CDR2 FQNEAQ (reference sequence). CDR3 residues: CASSPRGGHKSYEQYF. CDR3 coding DNA: TGTGCCAGCAGCCCGCGGGGGGGACACAAGTCCTACGAGCAGTACTTC.

The chain uses TRBV4-1 and TRBJ2-3; the match to TRBD2 covers 7 bases. The ends lost 4 bases at V and 4 bases at J; junction bases unmatched: 14. The CDR3 contains 17 residues. The germline gives CDR1 MGHRA, CDR2 YSYEKL. CDR3 nucleotide sequence: TGCGCCAGCAGCCCCCCCGGCGAGCGGGGTGGGGCAGATACGCAGTATTTT. This translates into CASSPPGERGGADTQYF.

The chain carries TRBV5-4 and TRBJ2-7; D possibly corresponds to TRBD2 (6 bases). The CDR3 length is 15 residues. Germline lookup yields CDR1 SGHNT and CDR2 YYREEE (reference sequence). The V end lost 1 base, the J end lost 0 bases, and 11 bases lay between the germline ends. The CDR3: CASSLLAGSSYEQYF. CDR3 bases: TGTGCCAGCAGCTTGCTGGCGGGGAGCTCCTACGAGCAGTACTTC.

The CDR3 loop reads CASSLEFPLGTYNEQFF. The CDR3 nucleotides are TGTGCCAGCAGCTTGGAATTTCCCCTTGGGACCTACAATGAGCAGTTCTTC. V gene TRBV5-6 combines with J gene TRBJ2-1; D remains unclear. In germline, CDR1 is SGHDT, CDR2 YYEEEE. Trimming pared 0 bases from V and 2 bases from J, leaving 15 bases between. The CDR3 spans 17 residues. The whole variable domain, filled in from reference TRBV5-6 and TRBJ2-1, reads DAGVTQSPTHLIKTRGQQVTLRCSPKSGHDTVSWYQQALGQGPQFIFQYYEEEERQRGNFPDRFSGHQFPNYSSELNVNALLLGDSALYLCASSLEFPLGTYNEQFFGPGTRLTVL.

The chain is built from TRBV5-1 and TRBJ2-7; tentative D call: TRBD1 (6 bases). From germline, CDR1 is SGHRS and CDR2 YFSETQ. The CDR3 consists of 18 residues. V was trimmed by 2 bases and J by 2 bases, leaving 23 bases between them. The CDR3 DNA sequence: TGCGCCAGCAGCTTTCGAGTTGGGTGGACAGACAGCACCTACGAGCAGTACTTC. This sequence encodes CASSFRVGWTDSTYEQYF.

V gene TRBV5-1 combines with J gene TRBJ2-1, with TRBD2 matching 14 bases. Germline V lookup: CDR1 SGHRS, CDR2 YFSETQ. The V segment lost 2 bases and the J segment 3 bases; nucleotides outside the gene matches: 1. The CDR3 has 16 residues. The CDR3 bases are TGCGCCAGCAGCTTAGGGACTAGCGGGAGCTACAATGAGCAGTTCTTC. Its protein product is CASSLGTSGSYNEQFF.

The chain couples TRBV27 to TRBJ2-5, with D uncertain. This CDR3 contains 13 residues. Germline assignment: CDR1 MNHEY and CDR2 SMNVEV (reference sequence). V was shortened by 3 bases and J by 5 bases, with 10 bases between the two germline ends. The CDR3 loop reads CASSFTLLETQYF. CDR3 in DNA: TGTGCCAGCAGTTTTACGCTTTTGGAGACCCAGTACTTC.

The V and J genes are TRBV15 and TRBJ1-1; 7 bases align to TRBD1. This CDR3 comprises 14 residues. Trimming at V came to 5 bases and at J to 10 bases, leaving 13 bases not matched to a gene. Germline CDR1 reads LNHNV; CDR2 reads YYDKDF (reference sequence). CDR3 nucleotide sequence: TGTGCCACCAGCCGGGACAGTCATGGGTTGGGAGCTTTCTTT. Translating gives CATSRDSHGLGAFF.

The V gene is TRBV10-1, the J gene TRBJ2-5, with 7 bases aligning to TRBD1. The end of the DNA is better explained by TRBJ2-7, so the J call may be wrong. CDR1 is WNHNN and CDR2 is SYGVQD in the germline V gene (reference sequence). There are 14 residues in the CDR3. CDR3 DNA sequence: TGCGCCAGCAGTGGTAGACAGGGAGCCTACGAGCAGTACTTC. Amino acid sequence: CASSGRQGAYEQYF.

The V gene is TRBV2, the J gene TRBJ1-6; 9 bases fit TRBD1. The V and J ends lost 6 bases and 0 bases, in that order; junction bases with no gene match: 9. CDR3 length: 18 residues. Germline CDR1 and CDR2: SNHLY and FYNNEI. DNA for the CDR3: TGTGCCAGCAGCGGGGACAGGGAGAAGGGCTCCTATAATTCACCCCTCCACTTT. Its protein product is CASSGDREKGSYNSPLHF. Together with reference TRBV2 and TRBJ1-6, the CDR3 gives the full variable domain: EPEVTQTPSHQVTQMGQEVILRCVPISNHLYFYWYRQILGQKVEFLVSFYNNEISEKSEIFDDQFSVERPDGSNFTLKIRSTKLEDSAMYFCASSGDREKGSYNSPLHFGNGTRLTVT.

J is TRBJ2-5 and V is TRBV4-1; the match to TRBD2 covers 11 bases. Losses at the gene ends were 4 bases for V and 3 bases for J; bases not matched to a gene: 4. This CDR3 is built from 15 residues. Germline V gene lookup returns CDR1 MGHRA and CDR2 YSYEKL. The CDR3 bases are TGCGCCAGCAGCCCGGGGACTAGCGGTAAAGAGACCCAGTACTTC. Translating gives CASSPGTSGKETQYF.

The rearrangement uses TRBV19 and TRBJ2-3; a weak D match, TRBD2 (5 bases). V was pared by 5 bases and J by 0 bases, with 12 bases between. The CDR3 has 15 amino acids. Germline-derived CDR1 and CDR2 are LNHDA and SQIVND (reference sequence). The CDR3 region has the DNA TGTGCCAGTAGTGCAGCGGAAACTAGCACAGATACGCAGTATTTT. This gives the protein CASSAAETSTDTQYF. The variable domain in full, completed from reference TRBV19 and TRBJ2-3, reads DGGITQSPKYLFRKEGQNVTLSCEQNLNHDAMYWYRQDPGQGLRLIYYSQIVNDFQKGDIAEGYSVSREKKESFPLTVTSAQKNPTAFYLCASSAAETSTDTQYFGPGTRLTVL.

This sequence joins TRBV28 and TRBJ2-2, with D possibly being TRBD1 (5 bases). V shed 0 bases and J shed 5 bases, with 10 bases lying between them. CDR3 length equals 15 residues. CDR1 and CDR2 (germline): MDHEN, SYDVKM. Here the CDR3 DNA reads TGTGCCAGCAGTTTATGGGGGCGAGAAACCGGGGAGCTGTTTTTT. Translation: CASSLWGRETGELFF.

The rearrangement uses TRBV7-6 and TRBJ2-7; D is undetermined. Germline assignment: CDR1 SGHVS and CDR2 FNYEAQ. CDR3 length: 11 amino acids. V lost 1 base, J lost 6 bases, and 4 bases lay in between. The CDR3 nucleotides read TGTGCCAGCAGCTTAGGGGTCGAGCAGTACTTC. It translates to CASSLGVEQYF.

This rearrangement joins TRBV2 to TRBJ2-2; 8 nucleotides match TRBD1. The germline CDR1 and CDR2 sequences are SNHLY and FYNNEI. The V and J ends lost 6 bases and 3 bases, in that order; junction bases with no gene match: 9. The CDR3 loop spans 16 amino acids. In DNA, the CDR3 is TGTGCCAGCAGGGTAGCAGGGGGCCCCTACACCGGGGAGCTGTTTTTT. It yields the protein CASRVAGGPYTGELFF.

This chain connects TRBV15 to TRBJ1-1; 7 nucleotides agree with TRBD1. The CDR3 is 14 amino acids. Germline CDR1 and CDR2: LNHNV and YYDKDF (reference sequence). The V segment lost 7 bases and the J segment 11 bases; nucleotides outside the gene matches: 16. DNA of the CDR3: TGTGCCACCACAGCTCCAGGGGGGAAAACTGGGGCTTTCTTT. Its protein is CATTAPGGKTGAFF.

The chain couples TRBV6-1 to TRBJ1-2; D might be TRBD1 (6 bases). The V end was cut by 1 base, the J end by 1 base, with 13 bases between. The germline V gene encodes CDR1 MNHNS and CDR2 SASEGT. This CDR3 comprises 16 residues. The CDR3 loop reads CASSEVSGHLNYGYTF. The CDR3 DNA sequence: TGTGCCAGCAGTGAAGTATCGGGACATCTTAACTATGGCTACACCTTC.

The genes are TRBV9 and TRBJ1-1, with TRBD1 matching 9 bases. V shed 0 bases and J 4 bases; nucleotides not matched to a gene: 7. The CDR3 length is 16 residues. CDR1 and CDR2 (germline): SGDLS, YYNGEE. CDR3 region: CASSVVPGQGFTEAFF. CDR3 nucleotides: TGTGCCAGCAGCGTAGTTCCGGGACAGGGATTCACTGAAGCTTTCTTT.

The J gene is TRBJ2-1, the V gene TRBV30, with 8 nucleotides matching TRBD2. From germline, CDR1 is GTSNPN and CDR2 SVGIG (reference sequence). The CDR3 contains 16 residues. The trim removed 3 bases at V and 0 bases at J, leaving 7 bases unmatched. As DNA, the CDR3 is TGTGCCTGGAGGACGGGAGGGCTCCCCTCCTACAATGAGCAGTTCTTC. Its protein is CAWRTGGLPSYNEQFF.

This clone occurred once. This rearrangement joins TRBV5-1 to TRBJ2-1; no reliable D call. The CDR3 spans 11 residues. Germline V gives CDR1 SGHRS, CDR2 YFSETQ. The ends were cut back, 4 bases at V and 8 bases at J, with 7 bases in the middle. The CDR3 nucleotides are TGCGCCAGCAGCCAAGACTATGAGCAGTTCTTC. It translates to CASSQDYEQFF.

The chain carries TRBV7-9 and TRBJ1-2, with D unresolved. Germline-derived CDR1 and CDR2 are SEHNR and FQNEAQ (reference sequence). The CDR3 loop spans 14 amino acids. V lost 5 bases, J lost 4 bases, and 14 bases lay in between. Here the CDR3 DNA reads TGTGCCAGCAGCCCACCGGGTTCAGCCTATGGCTACACCTTC. It encodes CASSPPGSAYGYTF.

This clone was recorded once. The chain couples TRBV28 to TRBJ1-1; D may be TRBD1 (5 bases). The V gene lost 0 bases and the J gene lost 3 bases, with 14 bases spanning the gap. There are 16 residues in the CDR3. CDR1 and CDR2 (germline): MDHEN, SYDVKM. In nucleotides, the CDR3 is TGTGCCAGCAGTTTATGGGCAGGACGGGGGGACACTGAAGCTTTCTTT. Translating it yields CASSLWAGRGDTEAFF.

The rearrangement uses TRBV19 and TRBJ2-5, with D hard to call. Germline V lookup: CDR1 LNHDA, CDR2 SQIVND (reference sequence). CDR3 size: 14 residues. V was clipped by 4 bases and J by 0 bases, with 9 bases between them. CDR3 amino acids: CASSTPLDQETQYF. CDR3 nucleotide sequence: TGTGCCAGTAGTACGCCGTTAGACCAAGAGACCCAGTACTTC.